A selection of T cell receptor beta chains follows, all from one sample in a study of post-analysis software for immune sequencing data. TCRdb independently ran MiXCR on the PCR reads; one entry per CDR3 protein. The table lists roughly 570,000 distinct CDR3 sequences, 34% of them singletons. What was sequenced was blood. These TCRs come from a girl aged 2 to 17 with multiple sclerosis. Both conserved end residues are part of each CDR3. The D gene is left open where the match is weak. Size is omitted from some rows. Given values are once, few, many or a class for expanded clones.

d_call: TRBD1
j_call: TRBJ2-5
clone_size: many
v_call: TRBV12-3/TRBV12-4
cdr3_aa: CASSLGQGVTETQYF
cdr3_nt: TGTGCCAGCAGTCTCGGGCAGGGGGTCACCGAGACCCAGTACTTC

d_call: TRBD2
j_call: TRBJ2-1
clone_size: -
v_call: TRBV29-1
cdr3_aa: CSAQLAGGYNEQFF
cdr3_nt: TGCAGCGCCCAGCTAGCGGGGGGGTACAATGAGCAGTTCTTC

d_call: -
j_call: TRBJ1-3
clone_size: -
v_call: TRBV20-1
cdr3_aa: CSARDRVFSGNTIYF
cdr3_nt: TGCAGTGCTAGAGATAGGGTCTTCTCTGGAAACACCATATATTTT

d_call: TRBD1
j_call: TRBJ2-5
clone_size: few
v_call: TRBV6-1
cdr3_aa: CAIKDRGKETQYF
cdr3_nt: TGTGCCATTAAGGACAGGGGGAAGGAGACCCAGTACTTC

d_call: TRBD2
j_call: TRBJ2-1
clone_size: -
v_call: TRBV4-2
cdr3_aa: CASSQPGTSGGRTYNEQFF
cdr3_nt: TGTGCCAGCAGCCAACCCGGGACTAGCGGGGGCCGAACCTACAATGAGCAGTTCTTC

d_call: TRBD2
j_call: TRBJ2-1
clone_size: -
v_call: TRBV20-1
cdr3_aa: CRAGTSGGEQFF
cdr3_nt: TGCAGGGCTGGGACTAGCGGGGGGGAGCAGTTCTTC

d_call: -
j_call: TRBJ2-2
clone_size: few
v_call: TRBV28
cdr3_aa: CASIDSRGVWTGELFF
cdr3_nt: TGTGCCAGCATCGACTCACGTGGGGTGTGGACCGGGGAGCTGTTTTTT

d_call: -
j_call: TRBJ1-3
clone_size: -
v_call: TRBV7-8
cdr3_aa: CASSLISGRLGNTIYF
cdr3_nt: TGTGCCAGCAGCTTAATTTCGGGGAGGCTTGGAAACACCATATATTTT

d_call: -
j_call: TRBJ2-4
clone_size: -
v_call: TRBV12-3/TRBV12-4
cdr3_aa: CASRSGLAKNIQYF
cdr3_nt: TGTGCCAGCAGATCGGGGCTAGCCAAAAACATTCAGTACTTC

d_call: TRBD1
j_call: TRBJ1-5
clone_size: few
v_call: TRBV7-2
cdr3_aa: CASSFGGQVDQPQHF
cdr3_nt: TGTGCCAGCAGCTTCGGGGGACAGGTTGATCAGCCCCAGCATTTT

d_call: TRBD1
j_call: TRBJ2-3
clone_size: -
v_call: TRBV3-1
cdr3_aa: CASSQYRGDTQYF
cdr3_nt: TGTGCCAGCAGCCAATACAGGGGGGATACGCAGTATTTT